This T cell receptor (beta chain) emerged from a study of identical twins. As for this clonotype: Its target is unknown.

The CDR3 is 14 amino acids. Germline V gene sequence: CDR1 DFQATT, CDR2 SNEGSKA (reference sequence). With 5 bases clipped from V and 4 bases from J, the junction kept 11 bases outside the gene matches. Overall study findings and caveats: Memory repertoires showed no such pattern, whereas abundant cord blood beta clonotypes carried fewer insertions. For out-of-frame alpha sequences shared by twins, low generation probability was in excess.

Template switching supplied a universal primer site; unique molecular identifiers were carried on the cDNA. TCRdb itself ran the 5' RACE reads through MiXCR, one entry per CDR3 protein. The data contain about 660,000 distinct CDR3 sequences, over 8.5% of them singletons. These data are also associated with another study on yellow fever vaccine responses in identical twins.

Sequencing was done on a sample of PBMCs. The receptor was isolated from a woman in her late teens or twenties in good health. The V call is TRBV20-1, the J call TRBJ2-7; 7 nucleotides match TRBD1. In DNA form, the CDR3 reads TGCAGTGCTGACGCGACAGGGACCCGGTACGAGCAGTACTTC. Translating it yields CSADATGTRYEQYF.